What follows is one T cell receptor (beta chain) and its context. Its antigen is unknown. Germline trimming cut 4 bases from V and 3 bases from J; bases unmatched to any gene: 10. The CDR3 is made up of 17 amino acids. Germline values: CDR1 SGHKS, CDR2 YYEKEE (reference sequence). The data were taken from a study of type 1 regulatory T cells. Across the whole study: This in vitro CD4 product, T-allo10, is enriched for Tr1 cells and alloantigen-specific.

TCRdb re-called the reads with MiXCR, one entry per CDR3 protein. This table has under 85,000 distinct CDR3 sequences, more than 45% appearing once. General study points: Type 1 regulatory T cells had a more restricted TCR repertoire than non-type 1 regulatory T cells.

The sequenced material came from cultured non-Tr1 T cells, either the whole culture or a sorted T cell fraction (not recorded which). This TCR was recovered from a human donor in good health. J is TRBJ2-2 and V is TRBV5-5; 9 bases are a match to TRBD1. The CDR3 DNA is TGTGCCAGCAGCCCGCCGTCCGGGACAGGGCACACCGGGGAGCTGTTTTTT. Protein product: CASSPPSGTGHTGELFF.